Presented here are 21 T cell receptor beta chains from one specimen sequenced in a study of T cell responses to AZD1222 COVID-19 vaccine. Measured with immunoSEQ multiplex PCR; TCRdb has only the in-frame clones, and not every one. The repertoire holds tens of thousands of clones, around 80% seen once, with about 50% in the top ten. The sequencing here drew on peripheral blood, taken 28 days after the second AZD1222 dose. These receptors were obtained from an adult who received the AZD1222 COVID-19 vaccine.

This rearrangement joins TRBV28 to TRBJ1-2; D uncertain. The germline V gene has CDR1 MDHEN and CDR2 SYDVKM. The V end lost 2 bases, the J end lost 8 bases, and 9 bases lay between the germline ends. The CDR3 is 12 residues long. CDR3 amino acids: CASSLVDGGYTF. In nucleotides, the CDR3 is TGTGCCAGCAGTTTAGTGGATGGCGGCTACACCTTC.

J is TRBJ2-1 and V is TRBV7-3; D remains ambiguous. Germline-derived CDR1 and CDR2 are SGHTA and FQGTGA. The germline V and J ends were trimmed by 5 bases and 0 bases, with 11 bases remaining between them. The length of the CDR3 is 15 residues. DNA of the CDR3: TGTGCCAGCAGCGGCCCTTTAGGCTCCTACAATGAGCAGTTCTTC. As protein: CASSGPLGSYNEQFF.

This clone was found a few times. This sequence joins TRBV6-1 and TRBJ1-5, with TRBD1 matching over 7 bases. The germline CDR1 and CDR2 sequences are MNHNS and SASEGT. The CDR3 has 15 amino acids. The V segment lost 2 bases and the J segment 2 bases; nucleotides outside the gene matches: 3. In nucleotides, the CDR3 is TGTGCCAGCAGTGAATGGCAGGGGGGCAATCAGCCCCAGCATTTT. It yields the protein CASSEWQGGNQPQHF.

This chain uses TRBV5-1 with TRBJ2-7; D is ambiguous. The V end was cut by 7 bases, the J end by 5 bases, with 16 bases between. Germline CDR1 reads SGHRS; CDR2 reads YFSETQ. The CDR3 covers 13 residues. The CDR3 protein is CASGYSGSHEQYF. As DNA, the CDR3 is TGCGCCAGCGGTTACTCAGGATCGCACGAGCAGTACTTC. The variable domain in full, with the rest retrieved from reference TRBV5-1 and TRBJ2-7, is KAGVTQTPRYLIKTRGQQVTLSCSPISGHRSVSWYQQTPGQGLQFLFEYFSETQRNKGNFPGRFSGRQFSNSRSEMNVSTLELGDSALYLCASGYSGSHEQYFGPGTRLTVT.

The chain carries TRBV6-5 and TRBJ2-7; TRBD2 might be the D (5 bases). Deletions cut 2 bases from V and 1 base from J, with 12 bases between. The CDR3 is 15 amino acids. Germline V CDR1 and CDR2: MNHEY, SVGAGI. The CDR3 DNA sequence: TGTGCCAGCAGTTACGTTTCCGGACTTTCCTACGAGCAGTACTTC. It codes for CASSYVSGLSYEQYF.

The CDR3 sequence is CASNQASLLTGHGYTF. The DNA of the CDR3 is TGTGCCAGCAACCAGGCCTCACTTTTAACGGGTCACGGCTACACCTTC. The rearrangement uses TRBV7-9 and TRBJ1-2; D remains ambiguous. The CDR3 sequence is 16 residues long. Germline assignment: CDR1 SEHNR and CDR2 FQNEAQ (reference sequence). V was trimmed by 7 bases and J by 8 bases, leaving 26 bases between them.

This chain uses TRBV19 with TRBJ2-7; no clear D. Trimming pared 3 bases from V and 1 base from J, leaving 7 bases between. The CDR3 covers 13 residues. Germline V gene sequence: CDR1 LNHDA, CDR2 SQIVND (reference sequence). The CDR3 DNA reads as TGTGCCAGTAGTATCGGCAGGTCCTACGAGCAGTACTTC. It yields the protein CASSIGRSYEQYF.

The J gene is TRBJ1-5, the V gene TRBV12-3 or TRBV12-4; D not resolved. The CDR3 loop spans 12 amino acids. Trimming left V 9 bases short and J 3 bases short, with 9 bases between. Here the CDR3 DNA reads TGTGCCAGTAGGGTCTCCAATCAGCCCCAGCATTTT. This translates into CASRVSNQPQHF.

This chain connects TRBV27 to TRBJ2-7, with 7 bases lining up with TRBD2. V shed 4 bases and J 6 bases; nucleotides not matched to a gene: 12. Germline V gives CDR1 MNHEY, CDR2 SMNVEV (reference sequence). This CDR3 region has 15 residues. The chain's CDR3 is CASSSSVGGPFEQYF. The CDR3, as DNA: TGTGCCAGCAGTTCCTCGGTGGGAGGGCCTTTCGAGCAGTACTTC.

The V gene is TRBV6-5, the J gene TRBJ2-7; 9 bases are shared with TRBD2. V shed 3 bases, J shed 4 bases, and the junction held 7 bases outside the gene matches. This CDR3 region has 15 residues. Germline V gene lookup returns CDR1 MNHEY and CDR2 SVGAGI. DNA of the CDR3: TGTGCCAGCAGTTATAAGACTAGCGGAAAGTACGAGCAGTACTTC. This gives the protein CASSYKTSGKYEQYF.

As for this clone: Other DNA sequences within the sample encode an identical CDR3. This chain connects TRBV4-1 to TRBJ2-1; D gene ambiguous. The CDR3 has 15 amino acids. Germline V lookup: CDR1 MGHRA, CDR2 YSYEKL. V lost 0 bases to trimming and J lost 0 bases, with 6 bases between them. CDR3 DNA sequence: TGCGCCAGCAGCCAAGAAGGTCGCTCCTACAATGAGCAGTTCTTC. Translation gives CASSQEGRSYNEQFF.

The genes are TRBV28 and TRBJ1-1, with unresolved D. The CDR3 spans 16 residues. Trimming removed 2 bases from V and 5 bases from J, with 18 bases in between. The germline V gene has CDR1 MDHEN and CDR2 SYDVKM. The CDR3 reads CASSLIMGLTDTEAFF. The DNA of the CDR3 is TGTGCCAGCAGTTTAATTATGGGTCTGACTGATACTGAAGCTTTCTTT.

This sequence joins TRBV15 and TRBJ2-5; D remains unclear. The CDR3 loop spans 13 amino acids. V lost 1 base and J 3 bases, leaving 6 bases between the germline ends. Germline-derived CDR1 and CDR2 are LNHNV and YYDKDF (reference sequence). Here the CDR3 DNA reads TGTGCCACCAGCAGAGGGTGGGAAGAGACCCAGTACTTC. Its translation: CATSRGWEETQYF.

The chain combines TRBV7-8 with TRBJ2-1; possible D gene TRBD2, 5 bases. The germline V gene encodes CDR1 SGHVS and CDR2 FQNEAQ. V lost 7 bases and J lost 4, with 17 bases in between. CDR3 length: 15 residues. CDR3 protein: CASIPPPDSYNEQFF. The CDR3 region has the DNA TGTGCCAGCATCCCACCCCCGGACTCTTACAATGAGCAGTTCTTC.

This clone has more than one count but fewer than ten. The chain links TRBV5-4 to TRBJ2-7; TRBD2 agrees at 9 bases. Looked up from germline, CDR1 is SGHNT and CDR2 is YYREEE (reference sequence). V lost 4 bases, J lost 2 bases, and 7 bases stayed unmatched. This CDR3 comprises 15 residues. CDR3 sequence: CASSVAERGAYEQYF. The DNA of the CDR3 is TGTGCCAGCAGCGTTGCGGAGCGGGGGGCCTACGAGCAGTACTTC.

This chain links TRBV5-4 with TRBJ2-1; 7 positions agree with TRBD1. The CDR3 sequence is 15 residues long. Germline assignment: CDR1 SGHNT and CDR2 YYREEE (reference sequence). Losses at the gene ends were 1 base for V and 5 bases for J; bases not matched to a gene: 6. The CDR3 nucleotides read TGTGCCAGCAGCTTGCCCGAGACAGGGAACAATGAGCAGTTCTTC. This gives the protein CASSLPETGNNEQFF.

The V call is TRBV30, the J call TRBJ2-2; TRBD1 might be the D (5 bases). The germline V and J ends were trimmed by 4 bases and 7 bases, with 10 bases remaining between them. CDR1 and CDR2 (germline): GTSNPN, SVGIG (reference sequence). This CDR3 spans 12 amino acids. For the CDR3, the DNA is TGTGCCTGGACAAAGGGGTACGGGGAGCTGTTTTTT. Residues: CAWTKGYGELFF.

The chain uses TRBV6-2 or TRBV6-3 and TRBJ1-2; 7 nucleotides line up with TRBD1. This CDR3 is built from 13 residues. V gave up 5 bases and J gave up 8 bases; unmatched junction bases: 8. Germline V lookup: CDR1 MNHEY, CDR2 SVGEGT. Here the CDR3 reads CASSLEGASGYTF. The CDR3 nucleotides are TGTGCCAGCAGTCTCGAGGGGGCGAGCGGCTACACCTTC.

V and J are TRBV5-4 and TRBJ1-1; D uncertain. V shed 1 base and J shed 2 bases, with 0 bases lying between them. The CDR3 is made up of 11 amino acids. Germline CDR1 reads SGHNT; CDR2 reads YYREEE (reference sequence). CDR3 amino acids: CASSLNTEAFF. CDR3 nucleotide sequence: TGTGCCAGCAGCTTGAACACTGAAGCTTTCTTT.

Only a few counts were recorded for this clone. The V and J genes are TRBV7-3 and TRBJ2-6, with TRBD1 identical over 9 bases. The CDR3 has 16 amino acids. V gave up 10 bases and J gave up 0 bases; unmatched junction bases: 7. Germline-derived CDR1 and CDR2 are SGHTA and FQGTGA. This CDR3 is CAKGTGTRSGANVLTF. The DNA of the CDR3 is TGTGCCAAAGGGACAGGGACCCGCTCTGGGGCCAACGTCCTGACTTTC.

The gene calls are TRBV15 and TRBJ2-5, with TRBD2 identical over 10 bases. CDR1 is LNHNV and CDR2 is YYDKDF in the germline V gene (reference sequence). J gave up 5 bases and V 0 bases, and 12 bases lay outside the gene matches. The CDR3 extends over 18 amino acids. CDR3 nucleotides: TGTGCCACCAGCAGAGATGTTCTAGCGGGGGAACTAAGGGAGACCCAGTACTTC. It is translated as CATSRDVLAGELRETQYF.